The 16 T cell receptor beta chains given below trace back to one sample, sequenced in a study of blood T cell repertoires in COVID-19. Here immunoSEQ multiplex PCR was the method, and the copy in TCRdb shows in-frame clones only, minus some. The table has over 50,000 clones, roughly 72% seen once. The sample comprised peripheral blood. The receptors here all came from a woman in her sixties or seventies with COVID-19, enrolled during active disease.

This sequence joins TRBV7-9 and TRBJ1-1; weak D call: TRBD1 (5 bases). This CDR3 spans 12 amino acids. The germline CDR1 and CDR2 sequences are SEHNR and FQNEAQ (reference sequence). V was cut by 3 bases and J by 8 bases, with 10 bases left in between. The chain's CDR3 is CASSFNGGEAFF. CDR3 nucleotides: TGTGCCAGCAGCTTTAATGGGGGGGAAGCTTTCTTT.

This clone came up once. The CDR3 sequence: CASSFGQYNEQFF. As DNA, the CDR3 is TGTGCCAGCAGTTTTGGACAGTACAATGAGCAGTTCTTC. This chain links TRBV6-5 with TRBJ2-1; the D gene is possibly TRBD1 (6 bases). Per germline, CDR1 MNHEY and CDR2 SVGAGI. The V end was cut by 4 bases, the J end by 4 bases, with 8 bases between. The CDR3 has 13 residues.

CDR3 sequence: CASSYLAGWFGMGNQPQHF. The CDR3 bases are TGTGCCAGCAGTTACCTGGCAGGGTGGTTTGGAATGGGCAATCAGCCCCAGCATTTT. The V and J genes are TRBV6-2 or TRBV6-3 and TRBJ1-5, with a weak D call TRBD1 (5 bases). Germline V lookup: CDR1 MNHEY, CDR2 SVGEGT. V lost 2 bases and J 2 bases, leaving 22 bases between the germline ends. The CDR3 extends over 19 amino acids.

The rearrangement links TRBV6-5 to TRBJ2-3, with TRBD1 matching over 9 bases. Germline V CDR1 and CDR2: MNHEY, SVGAGI. The CDR3 consists of 13 residues. Losses at the gene ends were 8 bases for V and 6 bases for J; bases not matched to a gene: 6. The chain's CDR3 is CASSYRGPDTQYF. As DNA, the CDR3 is TGTGCCAGCTCCTACAGGGGGCCGGATACGCAGTATTTT.

The V and J genes are TRBV4-1 and TRBJ2-3; 10 positions match TRBD2. With V trimmed by 1 base and J by 6 bases, 7 bases remained unmatched. The CDR3 covers 16 residues. Per the germline V gene, CDR1 is MGHRA and CDR2 is YSYEKL. The CDR3 region has the DNA TGCGCCAGCAGCCAAGGGGGTAGCGGGGGGATGGATACGCAGTATTTT. Encoded protein: CASSQGGSGGMDTQYF.

The chain employs TRBV7-9 and TRBJ2-1, with 9 nucleotides matching TRBD2. V gave up 10 bases and J gave up 3 bases; unmatched junction bases: 7. This CDR3 has 14 amino acids. Germline CDR1 reads SEHNR; CDR2 reads FQNEAQ (reference sequence). Written as DNA, the CDR3 is TGTGCCACTTTAGCGGGGGCCAACTACAATGAGCAGTTCTTC. This encodes CATLAGANYNEQFF.

The chain uses TRBV15 and TRBJ2-1, with TRBD2 identical over 10 bases. The germline CDR1 and CDR2 sequences are LNHNV and YYDKDF (reference sequence). V was clipped by 4 bases and J by 13 bases; unmatched bases: 10. CDR3 length equals 14 residues. The chain's CDR3 is CATSIASGSSYQFF. CDR3 bases: TGTGCCACCAGCATAGCTAGCGGGAGTTCCTACCAGTTCTTC.

The chain joins TRBV6-1 to TRBJ2-3; D is possibly TRBD1 (6 bases). V lost 6 bases to trimming and J lost 1 base, with 11 bases between them. Germline CDR1 is MNHNS and CDR2 is SASEGT. CDR3 length: 14 residues. This CDR3 is CASSSRTGTDTQYF. In DNA, the CDR3 is TGTGCCAGCAGCTCTAGGACAGGCACAGATACGCAGTATTTT.

This clone was seen a few times. This chain joins TRBV5-1 and TRBJ1-2; D not resolved. The germline V gene encodes CDR1 SGHRS and CDR2 YFSETQ. Between the trimmed V and J ends, which lost 4 bases and 6 bases, there was a span of 16 bases. There are 14 residues in the CDR3. CDR3 DNA sequence: TGCGCCAGCAGCCTTGCGGCACCTCTTGATGGCTACACCTTC. Protein: CASSLAAPLDGYTF.

This clone was seen more than once but under ten times. In DNA form, the CDR3 reads TGCGCCAGCAGCTCGGACTTTGTCACCGGGGAGCTGTTTTTT. It yields the protein CASSSDFVTGELFF. V and J are TRBV5-1 and TRBJ2-2; TRBD2 is a possible D gene (5 bases). From germline, CDR1 is SGHRS and CDR2 YFSETQ. Trimming cost V 3 bases and J 4 bases, with 10 bases left between them. The CDR3 totals 14 residues.

The genes are TRBV19 and TRBJ2-3, with unresolved D. From germline, CDR1 is LNHDA and CDR2 SQIVND (reference sequence). The CDR3 loop spans 14 amino acids. Trimming cost V 6 bases and J 1 base, with 11 bases left between them. The CDR3 is CASSPNFRTDTQYF. The CDR3 region has the DNA TGTGCCAGTAGCCCTAACTTTCGCACAGATACGCAGTATTTT.

This clone was counted only a few times. The gene calls are TRBV6-2 or TRBV6-3 and TRBJ1-2, with a tentative D call TRBD1 (5 bases). Germline V CDR1 and CDR2: MNHEY, SVGEGT. This CDR3 is 14 amino acids long. Trimming took off 3 bases at V and 8 bases at J, with 16 bases between the two ends. The CDR3 DNA follows: TGTGCCAGCAGTTATGAGGGCGGGACGCGGGGCTACACCTTC. Its translation: CASSYEGGTRGYTF.

The chain couples TRBV19 to TRBJ2-7; 9 nucleotides align to TRBD1. CDR1 and CDR2 from the germline V gene are LNHDA and SQIVND (reference sequence). Losses at the gene ends were 5 bases for V and 6 bases for J; bases not matched to a gene: 8. The CDR3 sequence is 14 residues long. The CDR3 here is CASSVNHRGREQYF. DNA of the CDR3: TGTGCCAGTAGTGTTAATCACAGGGGGCGCGAGCAGTACTTC.

This chain joins TRBV11-3 and TRBJ1-1, with 10 bases aligning to TRBD1. The V gene's germline CDR1 is SGHNT and CDR2 YENEEA. V shed 8 bases, J shed 5 bases, and the junction held 11 bases outside the gene matches. The CDR3 is 15 residues long. CDR3 in amino acids: CASAIDGTGATEAFF. The CDR3 region has the DNA TGTGCCAGCGCCATAGATGGGACAGGGGCGACTGAAGCTTTCTTT.

The chain combines TRBV6-5 with TRBJ1-6, with D perhaps TRBD1 (5 bases). CDR1 and CDR2 from the germline V gene are MNHEY and SVGAGI. CDR3 length: 15 amino acids. V was trimmed by 2 bases and J by 7 bases, leaving 12 bases between them. CDR3 bases: TGTGCCAGCAGTTACAGGGCGGGACGGAATTCACCCCTCCACTTT. This sequence encodes CASSYRAGRNSPLHF.

This sequence joins TRBV2 and TRBJ2-7, with 10 bases matching TRBD2. CDR3 length: 15 residues. The V and J ends lost 8 bases and 0 bases, in that order; junction bases with no gene match: 7. The germline V gene has CDR1 SNHLY and CDR2 FYNNEI. The CDR3: CASSLGTSDSYEQYV. The CDR3 DNA reads as TGTGCCAGCTCCTTGGGGACTAGCGACTCCTACGAGCAGTACGTC.